This T cell receptor (beta chain) was captured by sequencing in a study of blood T cell repertoires in COVID-19 (dated by TCRdb to the early 2020s). Some background on the complete study: Samples covering the acute and convalescent phases of COVID-19 were provided by collaborators in the United States, Italy and Spain. Nearly every sample came with metadata listing a de-identified subject ID, COVID-19 status, age in years and sex. Samples were obtained from the ongoing ImmuneRACE study (first 160 participants) and from 1,254 subjects provided by 6 global collaborators. The repertoires were released in a freely available public database intended as a resource for research on the immune response to SARS-CoV-2. Subjects who had been exposed to COVID-19, were actively infected with it, or had recovered from it provided the deeply sampled blood TCRbeta repertoires that made up the dataset. The material from the prospective study consisted of cDNA or gDNA derived from T cells, B-cell-depleted T cells, or PBMCs. Where HLA class I and class II types were available, the types were taken from metadata supplied by the sample provider, not from assay-based typing. Results and caveats for the whole study, not just this receptor: Clinical and demographic metadata were provided uncurated, with the amount varying by source and participant.

Participants in the prospective study were aged 18 to 89 years, lived in approximately 26 United States geographic areas, and enrolled through a virtual design. To assign participants to cohorts, the prospective study relied on clinical history that participants themselves reported in a screening survey and a study questionnaire. Recovered participants in ImmuneRACE Cohort 3 were defined by two consecutive negative NP/OP PCR tests, clearance by a healthcare professional, or resolution of symptoms. Each participant in the prospective study had whole blood, serum and a nasopharyngeal or oropharyngeal swab collected by mobile phlebotomists. Participants in the prospective study had the option to provide additional blood draws and questionnaires over an approximately two-month period. Before DNA extraction, blood samples from the prospective study were shipped at room temperature or frozen. Note on this clone: Its antigen specificity is not known. No base-level quality is on record; no much larger clone is a single base apart.

TCRbeta CDR3 regions were amplified from genomic DNA by means of the immunoSEQ Assay, a bias-controlled multiplex PCR. In the authors' own workflow: Within the assay, amplification of reference gene primers was used to estimate how many nucleated cells each sample contained. To quantify the absolute abundance of each unique TCRbeta CDR3 rearrangement, sequence reads were collapsed and filtered. For each sample, productive Simpson clonality was calculated as the square root of Simpson's diversity index across productive rearrangements. The source is immuneACCESS, and TCRdb retained only in-frame sequences with V and J called. Part of the clones is not carried over; for the studies checked, unresolved V genes explain less than half of this, and the remainder is unexplained. V and J calls plus clone size are reproduced from that table; the DNA served to infer D and trimming. This sample gives under 150,000 clones in total; approximately 86% of them show up just once. Of the sample, roughly 2.3% is held by the ten largest clones.

The germline V gene encodes CDR1 SNHLY and CDR2 FYNNEI. The CDR3, from cysteine to phenylalanine, totals 13 residues. Just the 39-base CDR3 DNA is kept, in frame starting at base 1. The germline ends are 11 bases apart after V is trimmed by 5 bases and J by 4 bases. The material sequenced was PBMCs or T cells enriched from blood (not recorded which). The receptor's source is a woman aged 50 to 65 who had recovered from COVID-19. This sequence uses TRBV2 and TRBJ1-1; the D gene is possibly TRBD1, with 6 bases matching. The sequenced DNA is TGTGCCAGCAGTCTGGACAGCCCCACTGAAGCTTTCTTT. This sequence encodes CASSLDSPTEAFF.